This record covers a single T cell receptor beta chain. Its specificity is unknown. Germline V gives CDR1 SGHNT, CDR2 YYREEE (reference sequence). The CDR3 sequence is 12 residues long. This entry is derived from a study of cytomegalovirus exposure and HLA in healthy donors. Points from the study as a whole: In vitro experiments confirmed that three CMV-associated chains were specific for CMV antigens.

The PCR made use of 60 Vbeta and 13 Jbeta primers. Produced via immunoSEQ multiplex PCR; TCRdb's table is partial and in-frame only. The sample shows approximately 160,000 clones, about three quarters of them seen only once. The sequence derives from a woman aged 40 to 55 in good health and CMV-seropositive. The V call is TRBV5-4, the J call TRBJ2-5, with D tentatively TRBD1 (6 bases). The J call may be mistaken, given a closer DNA end match to TRBJ2-7. Sequencing used PBMCs. This CDR3 reads CASSLGGYEQYF. The CDR3 DNA follows: TGTGCCAGCAGCTTAGGGGGCTACGAGCAGTACTTC.